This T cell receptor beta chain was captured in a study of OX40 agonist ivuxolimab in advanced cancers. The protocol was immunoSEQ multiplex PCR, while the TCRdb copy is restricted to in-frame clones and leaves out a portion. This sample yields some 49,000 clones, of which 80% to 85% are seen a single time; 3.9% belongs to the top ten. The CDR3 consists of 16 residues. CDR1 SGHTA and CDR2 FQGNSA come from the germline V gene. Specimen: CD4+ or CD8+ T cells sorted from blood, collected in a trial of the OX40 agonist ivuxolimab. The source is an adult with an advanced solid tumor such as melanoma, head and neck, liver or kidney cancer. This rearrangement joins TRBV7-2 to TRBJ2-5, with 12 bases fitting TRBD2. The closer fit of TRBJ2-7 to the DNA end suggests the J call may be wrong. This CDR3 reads CASSLELAGGTYEQYF. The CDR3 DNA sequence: TGTGCCAGCAGCTTAGAACTAGCGGGGGGTACCTACGAGCAGTACTTC.